This T cell receptor (beta chain) was observed in a study of CD8+ T cells in alopecia areata. Across the study: Tofacitinib therapy lasting 6 to 18 months was followed by 6 months off drug.

Overall study results and limits: Relative to normal scalp, lesional scalp, especially alopecia totalis/universalis, showed higher clonality.

After isolation, RNA underwent reverse transcription to generate cDNA as the sequencing template. Only in-frame clones appear in the TCRdb table, and some are missing; sequencing was by immunoSEQ multiplex PCR. The data show about 150,000 clones, 58% seen once. A remark on this clone: Its antigen is currently unknown.

Germline assignment: CDR1 MDHEN and CDR2 SYDVKM. This CDR3 is 15 amino acids long. V was trimmed by 5 bases and J by 1 base, leaving 14 bases between them. The starting material was CD4+ T cells sorted from blood, obtained at week 0. The chain carries TRBV28 and TRBJ1-1; the D is unclear. This receptor was obtained from a human donor with alopecia areata. The CDR3: CASSQRRPQNTEAFF. The CDR3 nucleotides read TGTGCCAGCAGTCAAAGACGACCCCAGAACACTGAAGCTTTCTTT. Filled out from reference TRBV28 and TRBJ1-1, the complete variable domain reads DVKVTQSSRYLVKRTGEKVFLECVQDMDHENMFWYRQDPGLGLRLIYFSYDVKMKEKGDIPEGYSVSREKKERFSLILESASTNQTSMYLCASSQRRPQNTEAFFGQGTRLTVV.